This TCR beta chain was observed in a study of cytomegalovirus exposure and HLA in healthy donors. Points from the study as a whole: A later analysis associated about 18,000 TCR beta sequences with HLA alleles at a 0.05 false discovery rate. TCR beta V- and J-gene trimming was later associated with a missense DCLRE1C variant. The authors assumed roughly uniform sequencing depth across donors for presence/absence analyses.

CDR1 is SGDLS and CDR2 is YYNGEE in the germline V gene. Trimming removed 2 bases at V and 4 bases at J, with 15 bases between. The CDR3 consists of 15 residues. It was with 60 Vbeta and 13 Jbeta primers that the PCR ran. TCRdb's copy holds only in-frame clones and misses some; the assay was immunoSEQ multiplex PCR. The table lists 95,000 to 100,000 clones, 74% of them singletons. The sample holds a few counts of this clone. Antigen unknown. The sequenced sample was PBMCs. The TCR comes from a male donor in good health and CMV-seronegative. The chain has TRBV9 and TRBJ1-2; a weak D match, TRBD1 (5 bases). The CDR3 is CASSVGSTGPYGYTF. CDR3 coding DNA: TGTGCCAGCAGCGTGGGATCCACAGGACCCTATGGCTACACCTTC.